What follows is one T cell receptor (beta chain) and its context. Its specificity is unknown. This entry comes from a study of CD8 T cells in ankylosing spondylitis. Study-wide results and limits: In reactive arthritis synovial fluid and blood, some motif variants had been reported before. A TCR beta motif of under 10 highly homologous variants seemed to mark ankylosing spondylitis blood.

In TCRdb, the 5' RACE reads were re-called with MiXCR into one record per CDR3 protein. The data contain fewer than 450,000 distinct CDR3 sequences, approximately 17% of them singletons. This TCR was recovered from a male donor with ankylosing spondylitis. Sequencing used blood, either unsorted or a sorted T cell fraction (not recorded which).

The CDR3 bases are TGTGCCAGCAGTCCCCGTTTTACGCAGTATTTT. Amino acids: CASSPRFTQYF. The V and J genes are TRBV28 and TRBJ2-3; D is unresolved. Trimming left V 5 bases short and J 8 bases short, with 8 bases between. This CDR3 is 11 amino acids long. Germline V CDR1 and CDR2: MDHEN, SYDVKM.